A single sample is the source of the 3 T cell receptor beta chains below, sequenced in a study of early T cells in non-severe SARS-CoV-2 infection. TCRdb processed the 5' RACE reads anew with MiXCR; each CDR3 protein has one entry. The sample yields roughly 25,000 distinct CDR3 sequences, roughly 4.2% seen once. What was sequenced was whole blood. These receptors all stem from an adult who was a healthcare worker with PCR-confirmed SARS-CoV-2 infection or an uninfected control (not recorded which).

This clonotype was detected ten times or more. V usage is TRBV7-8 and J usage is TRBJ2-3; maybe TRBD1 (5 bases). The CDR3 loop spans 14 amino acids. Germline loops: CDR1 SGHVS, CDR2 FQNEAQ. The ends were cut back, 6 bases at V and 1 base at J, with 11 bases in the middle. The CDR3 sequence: CASRATEGTDTQYF. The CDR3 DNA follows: TGTGCCAGCAGGGCGACAGAGGGCACAGATACGCAGTATTTT.

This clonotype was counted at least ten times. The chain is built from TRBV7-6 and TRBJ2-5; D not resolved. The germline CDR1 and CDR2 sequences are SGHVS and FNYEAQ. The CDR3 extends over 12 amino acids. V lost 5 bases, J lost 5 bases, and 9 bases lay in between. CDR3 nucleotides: TGTGCCAGCAGCCCGAACACGGAGACCCAGTACTTC. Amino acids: CASSPNTETQYF.

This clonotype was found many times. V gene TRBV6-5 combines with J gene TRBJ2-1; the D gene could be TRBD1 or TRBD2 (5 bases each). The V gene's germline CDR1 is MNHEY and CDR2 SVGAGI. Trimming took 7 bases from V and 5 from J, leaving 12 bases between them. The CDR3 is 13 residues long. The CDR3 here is CASTGTYNNEQFF. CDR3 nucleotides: TGTGCCAGCACCGGGACGTACAACAATGAGCAGTTCTTC.